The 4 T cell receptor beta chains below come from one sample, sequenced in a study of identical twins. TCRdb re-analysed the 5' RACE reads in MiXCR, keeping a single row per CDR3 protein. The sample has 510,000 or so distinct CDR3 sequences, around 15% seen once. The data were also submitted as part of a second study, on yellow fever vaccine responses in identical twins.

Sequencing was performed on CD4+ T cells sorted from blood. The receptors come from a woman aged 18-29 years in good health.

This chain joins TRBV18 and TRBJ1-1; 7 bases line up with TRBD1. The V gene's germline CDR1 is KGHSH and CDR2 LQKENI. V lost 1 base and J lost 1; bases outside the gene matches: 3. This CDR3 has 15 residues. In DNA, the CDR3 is TGTGCCAGCTCACCACTGGGACAGACGAACACTGAAGCTTTCTTT. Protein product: CASSPLGQTNTEAFF.

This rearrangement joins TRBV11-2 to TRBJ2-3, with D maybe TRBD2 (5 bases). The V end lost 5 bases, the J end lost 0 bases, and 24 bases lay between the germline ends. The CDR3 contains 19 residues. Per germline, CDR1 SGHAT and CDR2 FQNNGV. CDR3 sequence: CASSDELGLRPSSTDTQYF. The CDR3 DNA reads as TGTGCCAGCAGCGACGAGTTAGGACTGAGACCTTCTAGCACAGATACGCAGTATTTT.

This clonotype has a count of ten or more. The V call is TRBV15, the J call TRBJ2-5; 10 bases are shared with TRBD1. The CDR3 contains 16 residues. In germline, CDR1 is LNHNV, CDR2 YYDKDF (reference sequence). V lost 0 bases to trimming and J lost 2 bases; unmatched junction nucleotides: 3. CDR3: CATSRDPDRGQETQYF. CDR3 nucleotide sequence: TGTGCCACCAGCAGAGATCCGGACAGGGGGCAAGAGACCCAGTACTTC.

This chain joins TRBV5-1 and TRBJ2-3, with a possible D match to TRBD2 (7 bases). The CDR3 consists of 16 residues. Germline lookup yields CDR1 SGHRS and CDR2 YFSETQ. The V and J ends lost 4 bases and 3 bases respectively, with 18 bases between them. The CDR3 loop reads CASSRTGGAGTDTQYF. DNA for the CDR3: TGCGCCAGCAGCCGAACGGGGGGCGCTGGGACAGATACGCAGTATTTT. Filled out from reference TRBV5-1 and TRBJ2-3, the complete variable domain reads KAGVTQTPRYLIKTRGQQVTLSCSPISGHRSVSWYQQTPGQGLQFLFEYFSETQRNKGNFPGRFSGRQFSNSRSEMNVSTLELGDSALYLCASSRTGGAGTDTQYFGPGTRLTVL.